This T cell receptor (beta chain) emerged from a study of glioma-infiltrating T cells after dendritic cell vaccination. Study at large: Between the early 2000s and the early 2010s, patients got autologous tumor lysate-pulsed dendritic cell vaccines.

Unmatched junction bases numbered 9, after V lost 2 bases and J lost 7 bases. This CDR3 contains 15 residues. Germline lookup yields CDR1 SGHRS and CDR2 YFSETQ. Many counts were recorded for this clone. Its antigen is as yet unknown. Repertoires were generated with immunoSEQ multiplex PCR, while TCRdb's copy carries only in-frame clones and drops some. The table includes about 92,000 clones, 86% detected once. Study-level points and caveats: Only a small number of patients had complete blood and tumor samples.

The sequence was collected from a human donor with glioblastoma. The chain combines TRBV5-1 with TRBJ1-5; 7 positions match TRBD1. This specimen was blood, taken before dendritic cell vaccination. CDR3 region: CASSFGAGGEQPQHF. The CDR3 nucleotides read TGCGCCAGCAGCTTTGGGGCAGGGGGTGAACAGCCCCAGCATTTT.